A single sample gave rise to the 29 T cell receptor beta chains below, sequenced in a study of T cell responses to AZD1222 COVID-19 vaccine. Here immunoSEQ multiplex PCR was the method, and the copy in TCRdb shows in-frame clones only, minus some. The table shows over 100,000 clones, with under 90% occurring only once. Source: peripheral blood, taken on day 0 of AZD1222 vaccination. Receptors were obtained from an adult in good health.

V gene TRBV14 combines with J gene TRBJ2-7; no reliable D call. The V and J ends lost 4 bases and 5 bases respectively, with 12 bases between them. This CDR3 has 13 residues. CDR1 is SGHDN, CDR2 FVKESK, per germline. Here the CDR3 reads CASSPQLYDEQYF. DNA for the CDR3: TGTGCCAGCAGCCCGCAACTTTACGACGAGCAGTACTTC.

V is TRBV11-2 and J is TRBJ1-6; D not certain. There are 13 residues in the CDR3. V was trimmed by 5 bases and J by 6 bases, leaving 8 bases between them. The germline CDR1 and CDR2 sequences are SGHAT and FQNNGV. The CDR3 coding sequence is TGTGCCAGCAGCCCCCGATCTAATTCACCCCTCCACTTT. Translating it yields CASSPRSNSPLHF. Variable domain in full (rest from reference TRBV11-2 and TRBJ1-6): EAGVAQSPRYKIIEKRQSVAFWCNPISGHATLYWYQQILGQGPKLLIQFQNNGVVDDSQLPKDRFSAERLKGVDSTLKIQPAKLEDSAVYLCASSPRSNSPLHFGNGTRLTVT.

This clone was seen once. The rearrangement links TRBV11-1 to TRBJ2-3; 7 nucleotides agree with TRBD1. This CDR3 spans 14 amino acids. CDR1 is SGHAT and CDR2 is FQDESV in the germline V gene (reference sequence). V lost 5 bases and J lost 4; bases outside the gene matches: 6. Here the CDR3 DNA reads TGTGCCAGCAGCCTTCGACAGGGAGCAGATACGCAGTATTTT. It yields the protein CASSLRQGADTQYF. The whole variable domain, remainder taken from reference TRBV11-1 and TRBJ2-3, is EAEVAQSPRYKITEKSQAVAFWCDPISGHATLYWYRQILGQGPELLVQFQDESVVDDSQLPKDRFSAERLKGVDSTLKIQPAELGDSAMYLCASSLRQGADTQYFGPGTRLTVL.

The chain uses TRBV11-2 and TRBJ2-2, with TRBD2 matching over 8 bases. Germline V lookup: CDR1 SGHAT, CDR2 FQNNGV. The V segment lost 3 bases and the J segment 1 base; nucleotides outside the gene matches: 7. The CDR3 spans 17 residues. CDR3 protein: CASSLGPAGGNTGELFF. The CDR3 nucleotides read TGTGCCAGCAGCTTGGGCCCGGCGGGGGGGAACACCGGGGAGCTGTTTTTT.

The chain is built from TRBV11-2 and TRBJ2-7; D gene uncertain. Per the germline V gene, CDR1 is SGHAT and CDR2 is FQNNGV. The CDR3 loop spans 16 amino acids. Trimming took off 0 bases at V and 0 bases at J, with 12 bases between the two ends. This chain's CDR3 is CASSLDGKRYSYEQYF. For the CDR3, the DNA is TGTGCCAGCAGCTTAGATGGGAAAAGGTACTCCTACGAGCAGTACTTC.

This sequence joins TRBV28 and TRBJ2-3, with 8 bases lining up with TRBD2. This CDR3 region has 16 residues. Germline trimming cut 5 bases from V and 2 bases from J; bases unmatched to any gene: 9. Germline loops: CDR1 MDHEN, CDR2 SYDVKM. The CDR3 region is CASSPPRGGNTDTQYF. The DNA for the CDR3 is TGTGCCAGCAGTCCCCCGCGCGGGGGGAACACAGATACGCAGTATTTT.

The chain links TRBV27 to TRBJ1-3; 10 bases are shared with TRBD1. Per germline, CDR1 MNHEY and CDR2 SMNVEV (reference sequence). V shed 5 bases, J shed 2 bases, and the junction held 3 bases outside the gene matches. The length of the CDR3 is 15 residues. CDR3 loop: CASSLGTGAGNTIYF. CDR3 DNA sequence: TGTGCCAGCAGTCTTGGGACAGGGGCTGGAAACACCATATATTTT.

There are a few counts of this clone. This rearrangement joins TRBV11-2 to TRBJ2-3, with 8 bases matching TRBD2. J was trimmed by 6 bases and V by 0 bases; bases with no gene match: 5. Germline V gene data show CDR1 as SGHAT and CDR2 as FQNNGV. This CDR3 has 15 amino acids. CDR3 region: CASSLDGGAPDTQYF. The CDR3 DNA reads TGTGCCAGCAGCTTAGACGGGGGGGCCCCGGATACGCAGTATTTT.

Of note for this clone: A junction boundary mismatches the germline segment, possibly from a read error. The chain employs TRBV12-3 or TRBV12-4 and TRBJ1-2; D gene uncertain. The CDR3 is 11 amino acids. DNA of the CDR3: TGTGCCAGCACGTTGGGAACTGAAGAAGACTTC. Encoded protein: CASTLGTEEDF.

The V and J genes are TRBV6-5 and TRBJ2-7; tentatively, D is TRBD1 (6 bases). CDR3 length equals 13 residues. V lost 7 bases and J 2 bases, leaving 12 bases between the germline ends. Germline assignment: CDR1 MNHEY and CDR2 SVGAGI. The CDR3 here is CASTVQGPYEQYF. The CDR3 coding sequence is TGTGCCAGCACCGTACAGGGCCCCTACGAGCAGTACTTC.

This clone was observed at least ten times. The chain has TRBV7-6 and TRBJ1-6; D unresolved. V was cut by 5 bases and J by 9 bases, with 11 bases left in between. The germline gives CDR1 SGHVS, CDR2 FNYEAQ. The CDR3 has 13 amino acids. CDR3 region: CASSPSYGSPLHF. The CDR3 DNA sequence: TGTGCCAGCAGCCCTTCTTACGGTTCACCCCTCCACTTT.

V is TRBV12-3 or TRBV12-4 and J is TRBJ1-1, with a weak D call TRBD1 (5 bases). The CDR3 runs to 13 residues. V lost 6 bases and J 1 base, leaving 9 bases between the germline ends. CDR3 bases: TGTGCCAGCAGACACACAGGGAACACTGAAGCTTTCTTT. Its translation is CASRHTGNTEAFF.

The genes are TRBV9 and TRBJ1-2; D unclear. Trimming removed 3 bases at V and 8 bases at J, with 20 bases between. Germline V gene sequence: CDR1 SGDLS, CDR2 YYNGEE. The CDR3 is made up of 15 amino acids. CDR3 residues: CASSEMGRPLAGYTF. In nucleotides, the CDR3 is TGTGCCAGCAGCGAGATGGGGAGGCCCCTGGCGGGCTACACCTTC.

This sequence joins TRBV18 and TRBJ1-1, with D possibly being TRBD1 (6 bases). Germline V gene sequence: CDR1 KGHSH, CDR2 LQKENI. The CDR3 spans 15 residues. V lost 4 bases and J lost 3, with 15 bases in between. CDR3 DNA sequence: TGTGCCAGCTCACGGTGGGAGGGGACACACACTGAAGCTTTCTTT. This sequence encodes CASSRWEGTHTEAFF.

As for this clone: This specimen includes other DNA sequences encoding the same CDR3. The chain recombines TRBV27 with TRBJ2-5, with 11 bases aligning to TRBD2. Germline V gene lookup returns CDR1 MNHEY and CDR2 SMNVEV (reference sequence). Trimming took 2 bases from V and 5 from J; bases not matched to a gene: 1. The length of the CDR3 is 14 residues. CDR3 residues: CASSLRLAGETQYF. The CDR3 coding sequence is TGTGCCAGCAGTTTAAGACTAGCGGGGGAGACCCAGTACTTC.

The DNA for the CDR3 is TGTGCTAGTACCCTCGAGGGGGCGGGCACTGAAGCTTTCTTT. This translates into CASTLEGAGTEAFF. This chain links TRBV12-5 with TRBJ1-1, with TRBD1 matching 7 bases. This CDR3 spans 14 amino acids. The J segment lost 4 bases and the V segment lost 8 bases, leaving 10 bases of the junction unmatched. CDR1 is LGHNT and CDR2 is FRNRAP in the germline V gene.

This CDR3 is CSARYGSGYTF. The CDR3 nucleotides are TGCAGTGCTAGATACGGATCTGGCTACACCTTC. The J gene is TRBJ1-2, the V gene TRBV20-1; D is undetermined. Germline V gene data show CDR1 as DFQATT and CDR2 as SNEGSKA (reference sequence). The CDR3 sequence is 11 residues long. V was trimmed by 2 bases and J by 7 bases, leaving 8 bases between them.

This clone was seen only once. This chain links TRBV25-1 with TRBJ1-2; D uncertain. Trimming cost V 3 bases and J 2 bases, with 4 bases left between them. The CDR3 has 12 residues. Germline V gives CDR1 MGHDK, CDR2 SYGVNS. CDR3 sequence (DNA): TGTGCCAGCAGTGACAGGAACTATGGCTACACCTTC. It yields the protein CASSDRNYGYTF.

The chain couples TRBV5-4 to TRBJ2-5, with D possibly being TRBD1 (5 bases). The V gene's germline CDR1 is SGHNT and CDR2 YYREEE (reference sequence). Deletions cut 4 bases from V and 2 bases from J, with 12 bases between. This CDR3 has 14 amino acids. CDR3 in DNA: TGTGCCAGCAGCATTGGACAAGGACAAGAGACCCAGTACTTC. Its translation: CASSIGQGQETQYF.

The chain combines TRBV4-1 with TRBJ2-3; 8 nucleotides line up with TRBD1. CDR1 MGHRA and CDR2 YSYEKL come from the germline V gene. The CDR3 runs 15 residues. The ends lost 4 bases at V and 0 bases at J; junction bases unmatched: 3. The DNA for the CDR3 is TGCGCCAGCAGCCCAGGGGGCCTTAGCACAGATACGCAGTATTTT. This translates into CASSPGGLSTDTQYF.

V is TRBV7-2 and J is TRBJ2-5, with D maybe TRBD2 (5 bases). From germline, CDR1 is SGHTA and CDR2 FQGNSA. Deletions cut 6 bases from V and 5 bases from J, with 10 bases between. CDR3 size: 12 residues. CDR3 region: CASSDPGETQYF. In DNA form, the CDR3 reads TGTGCCAGCAGTGACCCGGGGGAGACCCAGTACTTC.

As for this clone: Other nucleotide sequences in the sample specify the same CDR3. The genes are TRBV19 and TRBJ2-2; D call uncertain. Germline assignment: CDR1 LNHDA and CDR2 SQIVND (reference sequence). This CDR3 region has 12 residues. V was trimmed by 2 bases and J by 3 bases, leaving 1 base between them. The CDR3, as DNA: TGTGCCAGTAGTATACACACCGGGGAGCTGTTTTTT. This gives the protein CASSIHTGELFF.

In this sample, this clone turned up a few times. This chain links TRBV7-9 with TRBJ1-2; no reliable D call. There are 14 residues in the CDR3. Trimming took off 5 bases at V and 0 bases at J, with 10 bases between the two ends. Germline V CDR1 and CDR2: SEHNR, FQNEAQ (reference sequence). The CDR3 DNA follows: TGTGCCAGCAGCCGGGCCGGAGCTAACTATGGCTACACCTTC. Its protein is CASSRAGANYGYTF. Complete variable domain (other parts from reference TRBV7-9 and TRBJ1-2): DTGVSQNPRHKITKRGQNVTFRCDPISEHNRLYWYRQTLGQGPEFLTYFQNEAQLEKSRLLSDRFSAERPKGSFSTLEIQRTEQGDSAMYLCASSRAGANYGYTFGSGTRLTVV.

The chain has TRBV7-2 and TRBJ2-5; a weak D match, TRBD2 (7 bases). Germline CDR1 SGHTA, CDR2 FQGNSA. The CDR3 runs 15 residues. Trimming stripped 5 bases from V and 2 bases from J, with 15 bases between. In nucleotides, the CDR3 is TGTGCCAGCAGCCCTAGGAGGGGGGGGCAAGAGACCCAGTACTTC. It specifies CASSPRRGGQETQYF.

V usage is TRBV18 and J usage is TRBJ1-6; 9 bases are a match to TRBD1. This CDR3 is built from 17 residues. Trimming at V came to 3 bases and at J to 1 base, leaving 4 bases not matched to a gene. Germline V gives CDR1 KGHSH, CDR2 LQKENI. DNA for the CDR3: TGTGCCAGCTCACCGGACAGGGGATATTCCTATAATTCACCCCTCCACTTT. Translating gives CASSPDRGYSYNSPLHF.

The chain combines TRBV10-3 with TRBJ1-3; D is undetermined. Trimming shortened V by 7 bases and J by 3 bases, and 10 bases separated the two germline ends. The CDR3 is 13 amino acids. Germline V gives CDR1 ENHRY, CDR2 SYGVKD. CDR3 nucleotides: TGTGCCATCATCGAGGAACTTGGAAACACCATATATTTT. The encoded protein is CAIIEELGNTIYF.

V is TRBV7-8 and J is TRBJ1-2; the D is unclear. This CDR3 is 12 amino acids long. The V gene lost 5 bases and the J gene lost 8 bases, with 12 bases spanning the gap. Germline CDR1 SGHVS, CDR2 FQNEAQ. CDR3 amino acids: CASSPPVVGYTF. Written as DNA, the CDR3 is TGTGCCAGCAGCCCGCCGGTAGTCGGCTACACCTTC.

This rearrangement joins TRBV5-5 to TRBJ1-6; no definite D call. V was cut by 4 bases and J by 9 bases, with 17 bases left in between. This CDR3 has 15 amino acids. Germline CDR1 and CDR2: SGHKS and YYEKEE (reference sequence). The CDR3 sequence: CASSESPTTGSPLHF. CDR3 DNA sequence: TGTGCCAGCAGCGAAAGTCCGACCACCGGTTCACCCCTCCACTTT.

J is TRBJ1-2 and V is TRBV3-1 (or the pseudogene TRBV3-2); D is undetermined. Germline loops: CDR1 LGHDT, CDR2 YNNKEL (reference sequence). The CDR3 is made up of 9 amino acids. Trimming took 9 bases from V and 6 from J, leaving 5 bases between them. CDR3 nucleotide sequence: TGTGCCAGTGTGGATGGCTACACCTTC. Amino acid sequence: CASVDGYTF.